A single sample is the source of the 28 T cell receptor beta chains below, sequenced in a study of blood T cell repertoires in COVID-19. Profiled with immunoSEQ multiplex PCR; TCRdb holds only in-frame clones, not every one. The data contain more than 65,000 clones, around 80% of them singletons. Input material: peripheral blood. The receptors were gathered from a woman in her 70s with acute or convalescent COVID-19.

The rearrangement joins TRBV19 to TRBJ2-7, with D unclear. The V gene's germline CDR1 is LNHDA and CDR2 SQIVND (reference sequence). The CDR3 is 13 amino acids. V lost 5 bases to trimming and J lost 3 bases, with 11 bases between them. CDR3 nucleotide sequence: TGTGCCAGTAGTCCCCCAGGAAGCTACGAGCAGTACTTC. It specifies CASSPPGSYEQYF. Looking up the rest from reference TRBV19 and TRBJ2-7 gives the full variable domain: DGGITQSPKYLFRKEGQNVTLSCEQNLNHDAMYWYRQDPGQGLRLIYYSQIVNDFQKGDIAEGYSVSREKKESFPLTVTSAQKNPTAFYLCASSPPGSYEQYFGPGTRLTVT.

V is TRBV21-1 and J is TRBJ1-4; the table names TRBD1, a call not compared with the DNA. TRBV21-1 is classified as a pseudogene. The CDR3 has 17 residues. CDR3 DNA sequence: TGTGCCAGCAGCAAATGGCCTATCTGGGGGCGCGGTGAAAAACTGTTTTTT. It encodes CASSKWPIWGRGEKLFF.

The gene calls are TRBV5-4 and TRBJ1-2; D might be TRBD1 (5 bases). CDR3 length equals 17 residues. Per the germline V gene, CDR1 is SGHNT and CDR2 is YYREEE (reference sequence). The germline V and J ends were trimmed by 4 bases and 3 bases, with 22 bases remaining between them. The CDR3 reads CASSTRRGSGIDYGYTF. CDR3 nucleotide sequence: TGTGCCAGCAGCACAAGGCGGGGGTCGGGAATAGACTATGGCTACACCTTC.

The rearrangement uses TRBV7-2 and TRBJ2-1; 9 nucleotides align to TRBD2. The CDR3 has 19 amino acids. Germline values: CDR1 SGHTA, CDR2 FQGNSA. Trimming took 2 bases from V and 0 from J; bases not matched to a gene: 11. CDR3 nucleotide sequence: TGTGCCAGCAGCTTATCGCTAGCGGGGTATACTAGCTCCTACAATGAGCAGTTCTTC. The encoded protein is CASSLSLAGYTSSYNEQFF.

A note on this clone: Other DNA sequences in the sample encode the same CDR3. This chain joins TRBV18 and TRBJ2-5, with 8 bases fitting TRBD1. Germline trimming cut 3 bases from V and 4 bases from J; bases unmatched to any gene: 1. The germline CDR1 and CDR2 sequences are KGHSH and LQKENI. CDR3 size: 13 residues. The CDR3 nucleotides read TGTGCCAGCTCACCCGGACAGGGAGAGACCCAGTACTTC. This gives the protein CASSPGQGETQYF.

The chain is built from TRBV7-8 and TRBJ2-2; 9 bases align to TRBD2. CDR3 size: 15 residues. After removal of 6 bases from V and 3 bases from J, the junction contained 5 bases not matched to a gene. CDR1 and CDR2 from the germline V gene are SGHVS and FQNEAQ. CDR3 DNA sequence: TGTGCCAGCAGGCTAGCGGGATCCGACACCGGGGAGCTGTTTTTT. This translates into CASRLAGSDTGELFF.

This clone was recorded only once. The V call is TRBV10-3, the J call TRBJ2-1; 7 nucleotides line up with TRBD2. Germline CDR1 reads ENHRY; CDR2 reads SYGVKD. CDR3 length: 15 residues. The trim removed 4 bases at V and 5 bases at J, leaving 8 bases unmatched. For the CDR3, the DNA is TGTGCCATCAGTGGGCGGGGTCTAGCGGACAATGAGCAGTTCTTC. Its translation: CAISGRGLADNEQFF.

This clone came up a few times. The genes are TRBV5-6 and TRBJ2-5, with 11 bases identical to TRBD1. The CDR3 loop spans 19 amino acids. After removal of 0 bases from V and 5 bases from J, the junction contained 15 bases not matched to a gene. Germline V gene lookup returns CDR1 SGHDT and CDR2 YYEEEE. The CDR3 spells CASSLASILRTGGAETQYF. The CDR3 DNA sequence: TGTGCCAGCAGCTTGGCTTCTATTCTCAGGACAGGGGGCGCGGAGACCCAGTACTTC.

The rearrangement links TRBV7-2 to TRBJ2-6, with 7 bases matching TRBD2. The CDR3 is 17 amino acids. Germline V lookup: CDR1 SGHTA, CDR2 FQGNSA. Germline trimming cut 4 bases from V and 2 bases from J; bases unmatched to any gene: 8. The CDR3 loop reads CASSSHGGGTGANVLTF. The CDR3 DNA reads TGTGCCAGCAGCTCCCATGGGGGGGGAACTGGGGCCAACGTCCTGACTTTC. The full variable domain, in which reference TRBV7-2 and TRBJ2-6 provide the parts outside the CDR3, is GAGVSQSPSNKVTEKGKDVELRCDPISGHTALYWYRQSLGQGLEFLIYFQGNSAPDKSGLPSDRFSAERTGGSVSTLTIQRTQQEDSAVYLCASSSHGGGTGANVLTFGAGSRLTVL.

CDR3 DNA sequence: TGTGCCAGAGGAGCGGGAGGGCCCTCCTACAATGAGCAGTTCTTC. Translated, it gives CARGAGGPSYNEQFF. V and J are TRBV21-1 and TRBJ2-1; the DNA was not used to check the table's D call, TRBD2. TRBV21-1 corresponds to a pseudogene. The CDR3 is 15 residues long.

This chain uses TRBV19 with TRBJ1-6, with TRBD1 as a possible D gene (5 bases). CDR3 length: 12 amino acids. Deletions cut 3 bases from V and 9 bases from J, with 6 bases between. Looked up from germline, CDR1 is LNHDA and CDR2 is SQIVND (reference sequence). The CDR3 loop is CASSIGGSPLHF. The CDR3 coding sequence is TGTGCCAGTAGTATCGGGGGTTCACCCCTCCACTTT.

This clone turned up a few times. The rearrangement joins TRBV30 to TRBJ1-3; no firm D call. V lost 3 bases, J lost 4 bases, and 10 bases lay in between. CDR3 length: 13 amino acids. Germline CDR1 reads GTSNPN; CDR2 reads SVGIG (reference sequence). CDR3 DNA: TGTGCCTGGAGCGCGGAGGGCGGAAACACCATATATTTT. Translated, it gives CAWSAEGGNTIYF.

The V gene is TRBV25-1, the J gene TRBJ2-7; D perhaps matches TRBD1 (6 bases). Trimming took 8 bases from V and 3 from J, leaving 17 bases between them. CDR1 and CDR2 from the germline V gene are MGHDK and SYGVNS. The CDR3 contains 14 residues. In nucleotides, the CDR3 is TGTGCCAGCTATCTACTCCGGGACAACTACGAGCAGTACTTC. Amino acid sequence: CASYLLRDNYEQYF.

V is TRBV19 and J is TRBJ2-2, with no clear D. The germline CDR1 and CDR2 sequences are LNHDA and SQIVND (reference sequence). Trimming took off 4 bases at V and 2 bases at J, with 11 bases between the two ends. CDR3 size: 15 residues. CDR3 loop: CASSKPQTNTGELFF. The CDR3 DNA sequence: TGTGCCAGTAGTAAGCCACAGACCAACACCGGGGAGCTGTTTTTT.

This CDR3 reads CASSLYHGGRETDTQYF. Here the CDR3 DNA reads TGTGCCAGCAGCTTGTATCATGGCGGGAGAGAGACAGATACGCAGTATTTT. This chain joins TRBV5-6 and TRBJ2-3; 7 bases map to TRBD2. CDR1 and CDR2 (germline): SGHDT, YYEEEE. Trimming cost V 1 base and J 3 bases; bases outside gene matches: 11. The CDR3 is made up of 17 amino acids. Using reference TRBV5-6 and TRBJ2-3 for the parts outside the CDR3, the full variable domain is DAGVTQSPTHLIKTRGQQVTLRCSPKSGHDTVSWYQQALGQGPQFIFQYYEEEERQRGNFPDRFSGHQFPNYSSELNVNALLLGDSALYLCASSLYHGGRETDTQYFGPGTRLTVL.

This sequence joins TRBV6-1 and TRBJ2-5; 7 bases are a match to TRBD2. Looked up from germline, CDR1 is MNHNS and CDR2 is SASEGT. The CDR3 loop spans 15 amino acids. The junction had 8 bases not matched to a gene; V was cut back by 1 base and J by 6 bases. The CDR3 sequence is CASSEVQAGYKTQYF. For the CDR3, the DNA is TGTGCCAGCAGTGAAGTACAAGCGGGGTATAAGACCCAGTACTTC.

V and J are TRBV10-3 and TRBJ2-5, with D tentatively TRBD2 (6 bases). Between the trimmed V and J ends, which lost 0 bases and 5 bases, there was a span of 13 bases. The CDR3 is made up of 15 amino acids. Germline V CDR1 and CDR2: ENHRY, SYGVKD. The CDR3 DNA follows: TGTGCCATCAGTGAGTCGGGACTGTTTAGGGAGACCCAGTACTTC. This encodes CAISESGLFRETQYF.

This chain uses TRBV5-1 with TRBJ2-1; TRBD2 matches at 10 bases. Per the germline V gene, CDR1 is SGHRS and CDR2 is YFSETQ. After removal of 1 base from V and 5 bases from J, the junction contained 6 bases not matched to a gene. The CDR3 is made up of 16 amino acids. CDR3 amino acids: CASSLRSGRGHNEQFF. The CDR3 coding sequence is TGCGCCAGCAGCTTGAGGAGCGGGAGGGGCCACAATGAGCAGTTCTTC. Looking up the rest from reference TRBV5-1 and TRBJ2-1 gives the full variable domain: KAGVTQTPRYLIKTRGQQVTLSCSPISGHRSVSWYQQTPGQGLQFLFEYFSETQRNKGNFPGRFSGRQFSNSRSEMNVSTLELGDSALYLCASSLRSGRGHNEQFFGPGTRLTVL.

This clone is a singleton in its sample. The rearrangement links TRBV7-3 to TRBJ2-1; TRBD2 matches 14 bases. The germline gives CDR1 SGHTA, CDR2 FQGTGA. The CDR3 length is 15 residues. V was pared by 4 bases and J by 7 bases, with 3 bases of the junction left unmatched. This CDR3 is CASSSGLAGVNEQFF. The CDR3 nucleotides read TGTGCCAGCAGCTCGGGACTAGCGGGAGTAAATGAGCAGTTCTTC.

For the CDR3, the DNA is TGTGCCAGCAGCCAAGAGTGGGAGGCCTACAATGAGCAGTTCTTC. The encoded protein is CASSQEWEAYNEQFF. The rearrangement links TRBV4-2 to TRBJ2-1, with a weak D call TRBD2 (6 bases). CDR3 length equals 15 residues. Trimming stripped 0 bases from V and 2 bases from J, with 8 bases between. Germline CDR1 and CDR2: LGHNA and YNFKEQ.

CDR3 DNA sequence: TGTGCCAGCAGTCCCCAGGGACAGGGGGCCGGGGAGCTGTTTTTT. It translates to CASSPQGQGAGELFF. This sequence joins TRBV27 and TRBJ2-2; 11 bases map to TRBD1. Per germline, CDR1 MNHEY and CDR2 SMNVEV (reference sequence). V trimming: 5 bases; J trimming: 6 bases; junction bases outside the gene matches: 5. CDR3 size: 15 residues.

The rearrangement links TRBV5-1 to TRBJ2-6; a weak D match, TRBD2 (6 bases). Germline V CDR1 and CDR2: SGHRS, YFSETQ. Trimming removed 1 base from V and 1 base from J, with 9 bases in between. CDR3 size: 16 residues. CDR3 amino acids: CASSLWGESGANVLTF. The CDR3 DNA follows: TGCGCCAGCAGCTTGTGGGGGGAGTCTGGGGCCAACGTCCTGACTTTC.

The V call is TRBV19, the J call TRBJ1-5; 8 bases match TRBD1. J was trimmed by 2 bases and V by 6 bases; bases with no gene match: 9. Germline V CDR1 and CDR2: LNHDA, SQIVND (reference sequence). CDR3 length equals 16 residues. In DNA, the CDR3 is TGTGCCAGTAGAACACGCGGACAGGGTGGCAATCAGCCCCAGCATTTT. Translating it yields CASRTRGQGGNQPQHF.

The gene calls are TRBV4-1 and TRBJ2-1; 13 bases align to TRBD2. The CDR3 is 16 residues long. Germline V gene data show CDR1 as MGHRA and CDR2 as YSYEKL. V gave up 4 bases and J gave up 4 bases; unmatched junction bases: 4. The CDR3 spells CASSLGLAGAYNEQFF. CDR3 sequence (DNA): TGCGCCAGCAGCCTCGGACTAGCGGGAGCATACAATGAGCAGTTCTTC.

This clone has only one observation. The chain employs TRBV6-6 and TRBJ2-5; 8 nucleotides match TRBD2. This CDR3 is 16 amino acids long. The V gene's germline CDR1 is MNHNY and CDR2 SVGAGI (reference sequence). V lost 3 bases and J lost 3; bases outside the gene matches: 9. Written as DNA, the CDR3 is TGTGCCAGCAGTTATACCCTCCTCGGGGGGGAAGAGACCCAGTACTTC. It is translated as CASSYTLLGGEETQYF.

The chain is built from TRBV12-3 or TRBV12-4 and TRBJ1-2, with unresolved D. The ends were cut back, 8 bases at V and 0 bases at J, with 7 bases in the middle. This CDR3 region has 12 residues. CDR3 nucleotide sequence: TGTGCCAGCGGCCACCCTAACTATGGCTACACCTTC. Protein product: CASGHPNYGYTF.

This clone has a single count. This sequence joins TRBV10-1 and TRBJ2-2, with unresolved D. The CDR3 is made up of 14 amino acids. In germline, CDR1 is WNHNN, CDR2 SYGVQD (reference sequence). V dropped 4 bases and J dropped 2 bases, with 8 bases sitting between them. CDR3 region: CASSGSVNTGELFF. DNA of the CDR3: TGCGCCAGCAGTGGTTCTGTAAACACCGGGGAGCTGTTTTTT.

The table lists this clone with many counts. The DNA of the CDR3 is TGTGCCAGAAGCGACAAAATCCCCCTTCAGCCCCAGCATTTT. Translated: CARSDKIPLQPQHF. V and J are TRBV5-3 and TRBJ1-5; the D is unclear. Being an ORF, TRBV5-3 has a function that is uncertain. V lost 4 bases to trimming and J lost 6 bases, with 14 bases between them. This CDR3 region has 14 residues.